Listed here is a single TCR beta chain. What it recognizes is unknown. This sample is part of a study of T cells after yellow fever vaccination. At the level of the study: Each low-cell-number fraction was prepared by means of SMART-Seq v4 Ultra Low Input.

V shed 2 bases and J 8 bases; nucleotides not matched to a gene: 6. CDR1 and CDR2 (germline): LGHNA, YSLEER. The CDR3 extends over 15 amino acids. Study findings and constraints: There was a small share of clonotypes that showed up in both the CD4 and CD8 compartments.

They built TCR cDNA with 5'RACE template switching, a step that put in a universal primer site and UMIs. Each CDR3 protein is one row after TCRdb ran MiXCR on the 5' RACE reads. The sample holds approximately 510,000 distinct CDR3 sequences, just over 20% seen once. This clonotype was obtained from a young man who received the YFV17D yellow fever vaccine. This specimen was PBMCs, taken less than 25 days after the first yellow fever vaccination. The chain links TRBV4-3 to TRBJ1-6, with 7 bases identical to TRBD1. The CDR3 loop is CASSQYRGRDSPLHF. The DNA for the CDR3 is TGCGCCAGCAGCCAATACAGGGGTCGCGATTCACCCCTCCACTTT.